The entry below describes one T cell receptor (beta chain). The data are from a study of blood T cell repertoires in COVID-19. Study information: Collection of acute and convalescent COVID-19 samples took place in the United States, Italy and Spain. T cells, B-cell-depleted T cells, or PBMCs supplied cDNA or gDNA.

Per germline, CDR1 MDHEN and CDR2 SYDVKM. The V end was cut by 6 bases, the J end by 3 bases, with 17 bases between. The CDR3 has 15 amino acids. Original analysis: Researchers report that nucleated cell counts were estimated from reference gene primer amplification. Measured with immunoSEQ multiplex PCR; TCRdb has only the in-frame clones, and not every one. The V and J calls and the clone size are those of that table, but D and trimming were determined from the DNA. The sample lists some 98,000 clones; more than 65% were seen once. J is TRBJ1-2 and V is TRBV28; TRBD1 might be the D (5 bases). The receptor was derived from a man in his 60s with acute or convalescent COVID-19. Sample: peripheral blood. DNA of the CDR3: TGTGCCAGCAGCTACGGAGGGGAGGGTTACTATGGCTACACCTTC. Protein sequence: CASSYGGEGYYGYTF.